The rows below give T cell receptor beta chains drawn from one sample of a study of T cell responses to AZD1222 COVID-19 vaccine. Sequencing was performed with immunoSEQ multiplex PCR; in TCRdb, only in-frame clones are kept and a portion is missing. The sample lists some 96,000 clones, 70% to 90% seen once, with roughly 2.7% in the top ten. This sample comprised peripheral blood, obtained on day 0 of AZD1222 vaccination. The receptors stem from an adult in good health. Each CDR3 is given with its conserved first and last residue. A D gene is named only where the DNA matches it firmly. Some rows have no size entry. The others give once, few or many, or a class for an expanded clone.

clone_size j_call d_call v_call cdr3_nt cdr3_aa
- TRBJ2-2 - TRBV11-3 TGTGCCAGCAGCTTAGATCTGGGACCCACCGGGGAGCTGTTTTTT CASSLDLGPTGELFF
- TRBJ1-2 TRBD1 TRBV28 TGTGCCATCGGGACAGGCTATGGCTACACCTTC CAIGTGYGYTF
- TRBJ2-1 - TRBV27 TGTGCCAGCAGTTTTGGGAGAGGGAATGAGCAGTTCTTC CASSFGRGNEQFF
- TRBJ2-3 TRBD2 TRBV10-2 TGCGCCAGCAGTGATGGGACTAGCGGACGCACAGATACGCAGTATTTT CASSDGTSGRTDTQYF
- TRBJ2-1 TRBD2 TRBV19 TGTGCCAGTAACGCCGGGACTAGCGGGAGCAATGAGCAGTTCTTC CASNAGTSGSNEQFF
- TRBJ2-5 - TRBV9 TGTGCCAGCAGCGTAGACCGTAGAGAGACCCAGTACTTC CASSVDRRETQYF
once TRBJ1-6 - TRBV9 TGTGCCAGCAGCGTAGTTGCAGAGAATTCACCCCTCCACTTT CASSVVAENSPLHF
- TRBJ1-2 - TRBV19 TGTGCCAGTAGTATGCTCTATGGCTACACCTTC CASSMLYGYTF
- TRBJ2-7 - TRBV6-1 TGTGCCAGCAGTGAATGGGGTACCTACGAGCAGTACTTC CASSEWGTYEQYF
- TRBJ1-5 TRBD1 TRBV5-8 TGTGCCAGCAGCTTGTGGGGGACAGGGTATCAGCCCCAGCATTTT CASSLWGTGYQPQHF
- TRBJ1-4 TRBD1 TRBV9 TGTGCCAGCAGCCTAAGCGGACAGGGCTATGAAAAACTGTTTTTT CASSLSGQGYEKLFF
- TRBJ1-2 - TRBV30 TGTGCCTGGAGTGCTGGGATTATTAACTATGGCTACACCTTC CAWSAGIINYGYTF
- TRBJ2-6 - TRBV4-2 TGTGCCAGCAGCCAAACAGGGCTTCCTGGGGCCAACGTCCTGACTTTC CASSQTGLPGANVLTF
- TRBJ1-1 TRBD1 TRBV28 TGTGCCAGCAGTTATACAGGGGTGAACACTGAAGCTTTCTTT CASSYTGVNTEAFF
- TRBJ1-2 - TRBV29-1 TGCAGCGTTGGGGGAGAAAACTATGGCTACACCTTC CSVGGENYGYTF
- TRBJ1-2 - TRBV7-9 TGTGCCAGCAGCCCACAGCAAACTTATGGCTACACCTTC CASSPQQTYGYTF
- TRBJ1-1 TRBD1 TRBV5-4 TGTGCCAGCAGCTTACCACAGGGGAAACCCACTGAAGCTTTCTTT CASSLPQGKPTEAFF
- TRBJ2-1 TRBD2 TRBV19 TGTGCCAGTAGCCCCAGCGGGAGGCGCAATGAGCAGTTCTTC CASSPSGRRNEQFF
- TRBJ2-1 - TRBV7-8 TGTGCCAGCAGCTTTCAAGGGGGTAGCTCCTACAATGAGCAGTTCTTC CASSFQGGSSYNEQFF
- TRBJ2-1 - TRBV24-1 TGTGCCACCAGTGACCGCCTAGGACATAGCTCCTACAATGAGCAGTTCTTC CATSDRLGHSSYNEQFF
- TRBJ1-4 - TRBV4-3 TGCGCCAGCAGCCAAGATTCAAGGGCAACTAATGAAAAACTGTTTTTT CASSQDSRATNEKLFF
- TRBJ2-1 TRBD2 TRBV5-4 TGTGCCAGCAGCTCCGGGACTACAACTTACAATGAGCAGTTCTTC CASSSGTTTYNEQFF
once TRBJ1-2 TRBD1 TRBV4-1 TGCGCCAGCAGCCAAGAACAGGGGGCCAACTATGGCTACACCTTC CASSQEQGANYGYTF
once TRBJ2-7 TRBD1 TRBV7-9 TGTGCCAGCAGCTCGGACAGGGGACGCCACGAGCAGTACTTC CASSSDRGRHEQYF
- TRBJ2-5 TRBD1 TRBV5-4 TGTGCCAGCAAAAGAACAGGGGGAGAGACCCAGTACTTC CASKRTGGETQYF
- TRBJ2-1 - TRBV5-6 TGTGCCAGCAGCTTGGAATTAGCTTTTTACAATGAGCAGTTCTTC CASSLELAFYNEQFF
once TRBJ2-7 - TRBV27 TGTGCCAGCAGTAGCCTAGAGGTCTCCTACGAGCAGTACTTC CASSSLEVSYEQYF
once TRBJ2-1 TRBD2 TRBV7-7 TGTGCTAGCAGCCCGGCACCGGGACTAGCGGGAGGTGTGCAGTTCTTC CASSPAPGLAGGVQFF
- TRBJ1-5 TRBD1 TRBV4-3 TGCGCCAGCAGCCAAACGGGCAGGGGGACTAATCAGCCCCAGCATTTT CASSQTGRGTNQPQHF
- TRBJ2-2 TRBD1 TRBV7-9 TGTGCCACCATGGACAGGACAGGGGAGCTGTTTTTT CATMDRTGELFF
- TRBJ2-5 - TRBV7-2 TGTGCCAGCAGCTTAGGCCGCACAAAGACCCAGTACTTC CASSLGRTKTQYF
- TRBJ2-2 TRBD2 TRBV28 TGTGCCAGCATCCCCGGAGGGGAGGGGAACACCGGGGAGCTGTTTTTT CASIPGGEGNTGELFF
- TRBJ2-2 TRBD1 TRBV7-8 TGTGCCAGCAGCTACCGTCAGAGGGGGCCGAACACCGGGGAGCTGTTTTTT CASSYRQRGPNTGELFF
- TRBJ2-1 TRBD1 TRBV19 TGTGCCAGTAGTATTACCCAATCGACAGGGAGCTCCTACAATGAGCAGTTCTTC CASSITQSTGSSYNEQFF
few TRBJ2-1 - TRBV24-1 TGTGCCACCGGCCACGGGTACAATGAGCAGTTCTTC CATGHGYNEQFF
once TRBJ2-1 TRBD2 TRBV10-3 TGTGCCATCAGTGATAGTCTAGCGGGAGGGCGTTCCTACAATGAGCAGTTCTTC CAISDSLAGGRSYNEQFF
- TRBJ1-4 - TRBV5-1 TGCGCCAGCAGCCCTGTCCAGGGGAGTCATGAAAAACTGTTTTTT CASSPVQGSHEKLFF
- TRBJ2-3 TRBD1 TRBV3-1/TRBV3-2 TGTGCCAGCCGTGGGTCGAGACAGGGGGCTCTTTCGGCAGATACGCAGTATTTT CASRGSRQGALSADTQYF
- TRBJ2-1 - TRBV15 TGTGCCACCAGCTTGGACGACAATGAGCAGTTCTTC CATSLDDNEQFF
- TRBJ1-4 TRBD1 TRBV9 TGTGCCAGCAGCGTAGCGGGACAGTTTTATGAAAAACTGTTTTTT CASSVAGQFYEKLFF
- TRBJ1-2 - TRBV19 TGTGCCAGTAGTATCGAGGGGAGGGACGGCTACACCTTC CASSIEGRDGYTF
- TRBJ1-5 - TRBV18 TGTGCCAGCTCCCCCGTGGGGGGCAGGGCGCAGGCGTACCAGCCCCAGCATTTT CASSPVGGRAQAYQPQHF
- TRBJ2-2 - TRBV11-3 TGTGCCAGCAGTCTTTTCGCGAACACCGGGGAGCTGTTTTTT CASSLFANTGELFF
- TRBJ1-1 - TRBV3-1/TRBV3-2 TGTGCCAGCAGCCAAACAGTTGCTGAAGCTTTCTTT CASSQTVAEAFF
- TRBJ2-1 - TRBV9 TGTGCCAGCAGCAAACGGGACGGCAACAATGAGCAGTTCTTC CASSKRDGNNEQFF
- TRBJ2-7 TRBD1 TRBV10-3 TGTGCCATCAGTGAATTTTGGCAGGGGACAGGGGATACAGGTCTCGAGCAGTACTTC CAISEFWQGTGDTGLEQYF
- TRBJ1-2 - TRBV29-1 TGCAGCGTTGAACCCCCGGGCAATTGGGCTGGCTACACCTTC CSVEPPGNWAGYTF